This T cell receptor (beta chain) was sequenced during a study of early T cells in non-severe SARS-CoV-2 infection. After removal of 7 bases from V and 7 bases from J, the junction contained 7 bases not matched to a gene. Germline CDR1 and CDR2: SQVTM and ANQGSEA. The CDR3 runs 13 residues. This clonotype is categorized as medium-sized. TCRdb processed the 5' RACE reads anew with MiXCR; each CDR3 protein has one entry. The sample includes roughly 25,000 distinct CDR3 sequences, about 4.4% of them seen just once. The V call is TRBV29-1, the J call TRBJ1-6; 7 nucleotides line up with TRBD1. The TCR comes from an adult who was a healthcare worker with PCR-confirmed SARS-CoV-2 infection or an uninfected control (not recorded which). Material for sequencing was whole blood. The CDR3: CSALTGYNSPLHF. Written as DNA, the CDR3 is TGCAGCGCCTTGACAGGGTACAATTCACCCCTCCACTTT.